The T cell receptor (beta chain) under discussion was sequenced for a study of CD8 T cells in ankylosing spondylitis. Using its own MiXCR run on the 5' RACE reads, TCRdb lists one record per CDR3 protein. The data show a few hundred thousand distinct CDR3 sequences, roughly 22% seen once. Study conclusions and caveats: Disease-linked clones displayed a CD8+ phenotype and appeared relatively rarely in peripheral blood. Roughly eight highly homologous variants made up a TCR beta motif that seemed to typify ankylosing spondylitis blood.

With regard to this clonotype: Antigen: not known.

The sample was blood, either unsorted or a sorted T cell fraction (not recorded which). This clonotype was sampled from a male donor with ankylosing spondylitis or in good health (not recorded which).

The CDR3: CASSVEGGEQYF. CDR3 DNA sequence: TGTGCCAGCAGCGTAGAAGGGGGCGAGCAGTACTTC. The chain combines TRBV9 with TRBJ2-7, with D maybe TRBD1 (6 bases). Trimming removed 0 bases at V and 6 bases at J, with 7 bases between. The CDR3 totals 12 residues. The germline gives CDR1 SGDLS, CDR2 YYNGEE.